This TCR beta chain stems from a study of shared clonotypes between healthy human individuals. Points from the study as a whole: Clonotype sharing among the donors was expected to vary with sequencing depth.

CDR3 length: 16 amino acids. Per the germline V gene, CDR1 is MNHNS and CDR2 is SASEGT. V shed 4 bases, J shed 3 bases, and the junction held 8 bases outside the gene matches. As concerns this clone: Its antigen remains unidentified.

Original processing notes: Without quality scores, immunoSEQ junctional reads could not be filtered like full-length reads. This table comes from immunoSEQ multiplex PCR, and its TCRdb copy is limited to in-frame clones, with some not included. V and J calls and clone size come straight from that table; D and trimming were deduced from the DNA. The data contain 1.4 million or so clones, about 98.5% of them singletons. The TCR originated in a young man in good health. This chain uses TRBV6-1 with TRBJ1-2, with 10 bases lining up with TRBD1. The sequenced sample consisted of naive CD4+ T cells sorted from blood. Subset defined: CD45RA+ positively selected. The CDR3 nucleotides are TGTGCCAGCAGTGCCAAAGGGACAGGGGTCTACTATGGCTACACCTTC. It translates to CASSAKGTGVYYGYTF.